The clone carrying this TCR beta chain was detected only a few times. This sample was included in a study of identical twins. Between the trimmed V and J ends, which lost 5 bases and 10 bases, there was a span of 18 bases. Germline-derived CDR1 and CDR2 are SGHTA and FQGNSA. This CDR3 region has 13 residues. MiXCR was run by TCRdb on the 5' RACE reads, yielding one entry per CDR3 protein. Counted here are fewer than 500,000 distinct CDR3 sequences, 13% to 15% occurring once; the ten biggest clones make up about 1%. The same data also contributed to another study, on yellow fever vaccine responses in identical twins.

This sequence was found in a woman aged 18-29 years in good health. The rearrangement uses TRBV7-2 and TRBJ2-7; no clear D gene. Sequencing was carried out using CD4+ T cells sorted from blood. The CDR3 sequence: CASSPSNVLSQYF. The CDR3 DNA follows: TGTGCCAGCAGCCCAAGTAATGTACTTTCTCAGTACTTC.